Listed below are T cell receptor beta chains from one sample, sequenced in a study of patients and donors after allogeneic stem cell transplantation. TCRdb fed the RT-PCR reads into MiXCR, producing one record per CDR3 protein. The data show about 410,000 distinct CDR3 sequences, 15% to 20% seen once. Sequencing was carried out using blood, either unsorted or a sorted T cell fraction (not recorded which). These receptors all stem from a human donor who was either an allogeneic HSCT recipient or a stem cell or donor lymphocyte infusion donor (not recorded which). It is not recorded whose cells these are; they may come from a transplant donor. The CDR3 runs from the conserved cysteine through the conserved F or W. The order of the fields is V gene, clone size, J gene, D gene, CDR3 DNA, CDR3 protein. D genes are given only for firm matches. The size of a clone is reported for some rows only, either as once, few or many, or as a class for expanded clones.

>TRBV5-5|-|TRBJ1-4|-
TGTGCCAGCAGCTTGGCTCTGGGGGAAAAACTGTTTTTT
CASSLALGEKLFF
>TRBV6-2/TRBV6-3|-|TRBJ2-7|-
TGTGCCAGCAGGCTACCCGAACCTGTAGGTCACGAGCAGTACTTC
CASRLPEPVGHEQYF
>TRBV10-2|few|TRBJ2-1|-
TGCGCCAGCAGACAAGGACCGAGGGGGGAGAACAATGAGCAGTTCTTC
CASRQGPRGENNEQFF
>TRBV23-1|-|TRBJ2-3|-
TGCGCCAGCAGTCAAACGCTCGGGAGACCAATCCCTAAGGGTACGCAGTATTTT
CASSQTLGRPIPKGTQYF
>TRBV5-1|few|TRBJ2-3|-
TGCGCCAGCAGCTTGGAAAATCCCACAGATACGCAGTATTTT
CASSLENPTDTQYF
>TRBV6-1|-|TRBJ2-1|TRBD1
TGTGCCAGCAGTGAAAGGGGACAGGGTTACAATGAGCAGTTCTTC
CASSERGQGYNEQFF
>TRBV6-1|few|TRBJ1-5|-
TGTGCCAGCAGACCCAGGGGTGTGGGCAATCAGCCCCAGCATTTT
CASRPRGVGNQPQHF
>TRBV6-5|few|TRBJ1-2|-
TGTGCCAGCAGTTACGACAGGACTAACTATGGCTACACCTTC
CASSYDRTNYGYTF
>TRBV18|-|TRBJ1-2|-
TGTGCCAGCTCACCCTTATCCGGTGTCACTCAACCCAGGGACTATGGCTACACCTTC
CASSPLSGVTQPRDYGYTF
>TRBV4-1|-|TRBJ2-7|-
TGCGCCAGCAGCCAACTCCTAGCCTACGAGCAGTACTTC
CASSQLLAYEQYF
>TRBV5-1|few|TRBJ2-3|-
TGCGCCAGCAGCCTAAATCCGGGACGCCGAGAGTACGGAGATACGCAGTATTTT
CASSLNPGRREYGDTQYF
>TRBV20-1|-|TRBJ2-6|-
TGCAGTGCCCCGACAGACTCTGGGGCCAACGTCCTGACTTTC
CSAPTDSGANVLTF
>TRBV11-2|few|TRBJ1-2|-
TGTGCCAGCAGCAACTCTAACTATGGCTACACCTTC
CASSNSNYGYTF
>TRBV12-3/TRBV12-4|many|TRBJ2-5|-
TGTGCCAGCAGTACAACCTCCGGGACGGCGGCTCTCCAGTACTTC
CASSTTSGTAALQYF
>TRBV20-1|-|TRBJ2-1|-
TGCAGTGCTACCTTTGAGAAGCAGTTCTTC
CSATFEKQFF
>TRBV6-5|few|TRBJ2-2|-
TGTGCCAGCAGTTCACGTTTTGAGGCGACCGGGGAGCTGTTTTTT
CASSSRFEATGELFF
>TRBV12-3/TRBV12-4|-|TRBJ2-7|TRBD2
TGTGCCAGCAGCAAGGGACTAGCGGGAGCCCACGAGCAGTACTTC
CASSKGLAGAHEQYF
>TRBV12-3/TRBV12-4|many|TRBJ2-7|-
TGTGCCAGCAGTTTAGTAGTAGGATACTTTACCTACGAGCAGTACTTC
CASSLVVGYFTYEQYF
>TRBV4-1|few|TRBJ2-5|-
TGCGCCAGCAGCCAAGAAAGGTGGGGGCAGGAGTCTCAAGAGACCCAGTACTTC
CASSQERWGQESQETQYF
>TRBV12-3/TRBV12-4|many|TRBJ1-2|-
TGTGCCAGCAGTCGACGGACTAACTATGGCTACACCTTC
CASSRRTNYGYTF
>TRBV20-1|-|TRBJ2-2|-
TGCAGTGCTAGAGATCCCGGGACGGGCAGCACCGGGGAGCTGTTTTTT
CSARDPGTGSTGELFF
>TRBV3-1|-|TRBJ2-6|TRBD1
TGTGCCAGCAGCCAAGATACGACAGTTCTTAACAGGGGGCCTGGGGCCAACGTCCTGACTTTC
CASSQDTTVLNRGPGANVLTF
>TRBV5-1|many|TRBJ1-6|-
TGCGCCAGCAGCCTGGGTCGTCATTCACCCCTCCACTTT
CASSLGRHSPLHF
>TRBV2|-|TRBJ1-5|TRBD1
TGTGCCAGCAGCGAGGGACAGACAAATCAGCCCCAGCATTTT
CASSEGQTNQPQHF
>TRBV5-1|few|TRBJ2-2|TRBD2
TGCGCCAGCACTCCGGGGGGAGTCACCGGGGAGCTGTTTTTT
CASTPGGVTGELFF
>TRBV30|-|TRBJ2-3|TRBD1
TGTGCCTGTTCAGGCGGGACAGGGGACACAGATACGCAGTATTTT
CACSGGTGDTDTQYF
>TRBV27|-|TRBJ2-2|TRBD2
TGTGCCAGCAGTAAAACTAGCGGGGGGGCGGCGGCCGGGGAGCTGTTTTTT
CASSKTSGGAAAGELFF
>TRBV20-1|-|TRBJ1-1|-
TGCAGTGCTAGGGAGGGGCCGAGGACTGAAGCTTTCTTT
CSAREGPRTEAFF
>TRBV18|many|TRBJ2-5|-
TGTGCCAGCTCACCGGTTGGAGAGACCCAGTACTTC
CASSPVGETQYF
>TRBV6-1|few|TRBJ2-7|TRBD1
TGTGCCAGCAGCGCCCGACAGGGTGGCTACGAGCAGTACTTC
CASSARQGGYEQYF
>TRBV4-2|few|TRBJ2-7|TRBD2
TGTGCCAGCAGCCAGGGCCTAGCGGGAGGGCCTTTCGAGCAGTACTTC
CASSQGLAGGPFEQYF
>TRBV19|few|TRBJ2-1|TRBD1
TGTGCCAGTAGTATGGCAAGGGACAGGGTGGTTGCCTCCTACAATGAGCAGTTCTTC
CASSMARDRVVASYNEQFF
>TRBV4-1|-|TRBJ1-5|TRBD1
TGCGCCAGCAGCCGTACGGACAGGGCCAATCAGCCCCAGCATTTT
CASSRTDRANQPQHF
>TRBV29-1|-|TRBJ1-4|TRBD1
TGCAGCGTTGAATCTAGTGGGACAGGGCCCCCTCCTCAGGTGGAAAAACTGTTTTTT
CSVESSGTGPPPQVEKLFF
>TRBV10-3|few|TRBJ2-3|TRBD2
TGTGCCATCAGCCTAACTAGCGGGGGGGCCTCAGATACGCAGTATTTT
CAISLTSGGASDTQYF
>TRBV12-3/TRBV12-4|few|TRBJ2-1|-
TGTGCCAGCAGTTTTGGGCAGGGGGGGTACAATGAGCAGTTCTTC
CASSFGQGGYNEQFF
>TRBV12-3/TRBV12-4|many|TRBJ2-7|-
TGTGCCAGCAGTTTATTAAGCTACGAGCAGTACTTC
CASSLLSYEQYF
>TRBV20-1|-|TRBJ1-1|-
TGCAGTGCTAGCCGGGGGTCAGCTGAAGCTTTCTTT
CSASRGSAEAFF
>TRBV2|-|TRBJ2-5|TRBD2
TGTGCCAGCAGGCGGGAGGGTCCTGAGACCCAGTACTTC
CASRREGPETQYF
>TRBV27|-|TRBJ2-7|-
TGTGCCAGCAGCTGGAAGGGTGCGGGGCTTTTCTACGAGCAGTACTTC
CASSWKGAGLFYEQYF
>TRBV18|-|TRBJ1-1|TRBD1
TGTGCCAGCTCACCACTGGGACAGTTGAACACTGAAGCTTTCTTT
CASSPLGQLNTEAFF
>TRBV20-1|few|TRBJ1-6|TRBD1
TGCAGTGCTACCGGGACAGGCGATTCACCCCTCCACTTT
CSATGTGDSPLHF
>TRBV12-3/TRBV12-4|many|TRBJ1-2|-
TGTGCCAGCAGTTTTAGGCGGGACGGTATGCATGGCTACACCTTC
CASSFRRDGMHGYTF
>TRBV20-1|-|TRBJ1-1|-
TGCAGTGCCCTGGCCTACGCAGGGACTGAAGCTTTCTTT
CSALAYAGTEAFF
>TRBV24-1|-|TRBJ1-2|-
TGTGCCACCAGTGATGTCAGGGTCGGCTACACCTTC
CATSDVRVGYTF
>TRBV4-1|few|TRBJ1-4|-
TGCGCCAGCAGCTTTCTAGGTGGGGGTGAAAAACTGTTTTTT
CASSFLGGGEKLFF
>TRBV4-1|many|TRBJ2-1|TRBD2
TGCGCCAGCAGCCCGCACGGACTAGCGGGGGATACGTACAATGAGCAGTTCTTC
CASSPHGLAGDTYNEQFF
>TRBV27|-|TRBJ2-2|TRBD1
TGTGCCAGCAGTTCCACACAGGGGGCCTCAATCACCGGGGAGCTGTTTTTT
CASSSTQGASITGELFF
>TRBV30|-|TRBJ2-6|-
TGTGCCTGGAGTTCAGGCTCTGGGGCCAACGTCCTGACTTTC
CAWSSGSGANVLTF
>TRBV6-1|few|TRBJ2-7|TRBD1
TGTGCCAGCAGACGGGACAGCGGCCCTTACGAGCAGTACTTC
CASRRDSGPYEQYF
>TRBV20-1|-|TRBJ2-5|-
TGCAGTGCTAGGCGGGCGGAAAATTACCAAGAGACCCAGTACTTC
CSARRAENYQETQYF
>TRBV7-2|few|TRBJ2-7|TRBD1
TGTGCCAGCATTAGGGACAGGGGACCCTACGAGCAGTACTTC
CASIRDRGPYEQYF
>TRBV19|-|TRBJ1-5|-
TGTGCCAGTAGTACAAGGGAAATTAGAAAACAGCCCCAGCATTTT
CASSTREIRKQPQHF
>TRBV7-6|few|TRBJ1-1|-
TGTGCCAGCAGCTCTTCACACACTGAAGCTTTCTTT
CASSSSHTEAFF